This T cell receptor (beta chain) was identified in a study of graft-versus-host responses after intestinal transplantation. Study-wide background: Induction with anti-thymocyte globulin, then tacrolimus and steroids for around three years, was given to all recipients.

Measured with immunoSEQ multiplex PCR; TCRdb has only the in-frame clones, and not every one. The sample yields fewer than 25,000 clones, roughly four fifths seen once. Whole-study findings and limits: Maximum circulating GvH clone levels tracked with early post-transplant HvG decreases. Individuals who had graft-donor T cell macrochimerism had allografts that showed high graft-versus-host to host-versus-graft clonal ratios. The authors found GvH clones in recipient marrow, some appearing first in ileum or blood.

Germline CDR1 is MNHEY and CDR2 is SVGAGI. The junction had 5 bases not matched to a gene; V was cut back by 2 bases and J by 2 bases. This CDR3 spans 15 amino acids. Grafts had their tissue processed, releasing intraepithelial and lamina propria lymphocytes. On this clone itself: Its antigen is as yet unknown.

This clonotype was sampled from a human patient who received an intestinal transplant, so some T cells may come from the graft donor. This sample comprised ileum tissue, obtained 12 days after intestinal transplant. J is TRBJ2-7 and V is TRBV6-5, with TRBD1 matching 8 bases. Written as DNA, the CDR3 is TGTGCCAGCAGTTACCCACGACAGGGGACCTACGAGCAGTACTTC. It specifies CASSYPRQGTYEQYF.